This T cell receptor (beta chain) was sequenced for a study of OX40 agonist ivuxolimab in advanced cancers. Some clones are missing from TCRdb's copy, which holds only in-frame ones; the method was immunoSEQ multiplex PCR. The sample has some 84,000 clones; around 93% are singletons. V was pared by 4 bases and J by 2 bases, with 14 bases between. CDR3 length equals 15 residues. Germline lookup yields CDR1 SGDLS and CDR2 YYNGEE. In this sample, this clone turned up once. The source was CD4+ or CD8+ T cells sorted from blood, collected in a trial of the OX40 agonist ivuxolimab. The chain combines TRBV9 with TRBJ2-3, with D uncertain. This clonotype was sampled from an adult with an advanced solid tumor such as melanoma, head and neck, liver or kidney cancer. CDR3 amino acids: CASSPDRRFTDTQYF. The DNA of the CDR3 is TGTGCCAGCAGCCCGGACCGTCGGTTCACAGATACGCAGTATTTT.